The 29 T cell receptor beta chains presented below share a single source sample, sequenced in a study of shared clonotypes between healthy human individuals. TCRdb's table, derived via immunoSEQ multiplex PCR, lists solely in-frame clones and lacks some. The sample yields hundreds of thousands of clones, about 80% seen once. Specimen: PBMCs. The receptors come from a woman in her forties in good health. Some clones in this sample may be carry-over from other donors' samples.

The V gene is TRBV10-2, the J gene TRBJ2-1; D remains unclear. The CDR3 spans 12 residues. Germline assignment: CDR1 WSHSY and CDR2 SAAADI. With 3 bases removed from V and 9 bases from J, the gap between germline ends came to 9 bases. The CDR3 DNA reads as TGCGCCAGCAGTGAATTCGAACTTGAGCAGTTCTTC. Residues: CASSEFELEQFF.

This chain links TRBV27 with TRBJ2-7, with 10 bases matching TRBD1. Trimming removed 2 bases from V and 4 bases from J; junction bases left unmatched: 5. The CDR3 is 15 amino acids. Germline CDR1 MNHEY, CDR2 SMNVEV (reference sequence). The CDR3 protein is CASSLIGTGAYEQYF. CDR3 DNA: TGTGCCAGCAGTTTAATCGGGACAGGGGCGTACGAGCAGTACTTC.

This rearrangement joins TRBV7-9 to TRBJ1-1; D is possibly TRBD1 (6 bases). CDR3 length: 14 amino acids. V lost 1 base and J lost 3, with 9 bases in between. Per germline, CDR1 SEHNR and CDR2 FQNEAQ (reference sequence). Written as DNA, the CDR3 is TGTGCCAGCAGCTTAGTCGGGGGCGACACTGAAGCTTTCTTT. Amino acids: CASSLVGGDTEAFF.

This chain connects TRBV5-4 to TRBJ2-2; possible D gene TRBD1, 6 bases. Trimming pared 3 bases from V and 4 bases from J, leaving 13 bases between. CDR1 and CDR2 (germline): SGHNT, YYREEE (reference sequence). The CDR3 contains 15 residues. CDR3 amino acids: CASSWEGGGTGELFF. CDR3 bases: TGTGCCAGCAGCTGGGAAGGGGGTGGCACCGGGGAGCTGTTTTTT.

The chain has TRBV11-2 and TRBJ2-7; D not certain. Germline V gene sequence: CDR1 SGHAT, CDR2 FQNNGV. Trimming removed 6 bases at V and 6 bases at J, with 9 bases between. The CDR3 has 11 residues. The CDR3 sequence is CASSFLSEQYF. The DNA for the CDR3 is TGTGCCAGCAGTTTTCTGAGCGAGCAGTACTTC.

The genes are TRBV11-2 and TRBJ2-7, with TRBD2 identical over 14 bases. Germline lookup yields CDR1 SGHAT and CDR2 FQNNGV. The CDR3 runs 15 residues. The V gene end was trimmed by 4 bases and the J gene end by 6 bases; junction bases not matched to a gene: 5. As DNA, the CDR3 is TGTGCCAGCAGCTGGGGACTAGCGGGAGTAGGCGAGCAGTACTTC. Its protein product is CASSWGLAGVGEQYF.

The gene calls are TRBV29-1 and TRBJ1-2; 8 nucleotides line up with TRBD1. This CDR3 spans 13 amino acids. In germline, CDR1 is SQVTM, CDR2 ANQGSEA. V was pared by 3 bases and J by 6 bases, with 6 bases of the junction left unmatched. The CDR3: CSVEMDRENGYTF. Here the CDR3 DNA reads TGCAGCGTTGAGATGGACAGGGAGAATGGCTACACCTTC.

The chain is built from TRBV18 and TRBJ2-7, with 9 bases fitting TRBD2. CDR1 KGHSH and CDR2 LQKENI come from the germline V gene. Germline trimming cut 4 bases from V and 5 bases from J; bases unmatched to any gene: 6. The CDR3 sequence is 14 residues long. Here the CDR3 reads CASSLSGRSDEQYF. The CDR3 DNA reads as TGTGCCAGCTCACTTAGCGGGAGAAGCGACGAGCAGTACTTC.

This clone has just one count. The chain combines TRBV10-3 with TRBJ1-2; tentatively, D is TRBD1 (5 bases). V dropped 6 bases and J dropped 0 bases, with 14 bases sitting between them. The V gene's germline CDR1 is ENHRY and CDR2 SYGVKD. CDR3 length equals 15 residues. The CDR3 here is CAIRTDSNSNYGYTF. CDR3 nucleotide sequence: TGTGCCATCAGAACCGACAGCAACTCTAACTATGGCTACACCTTC.

V is TRBV2 and J is TRBJ2-1, with a possible D match to TRBD2 (5 bases). This CDR3 is built from 15 residues. The ends were cut back, 6 bases at V and 8 bases at J, with 20 bases in the middle. The germline gives CDR1 SNHLY, CDR2 FYNNEI. The CDR3, as DNA: TGTGCCAGCAGGGTTCTGGCGGGTGGACTCGATGAGCAGTTCTTC. Its translation: CASRVLAGGLDEQFF.

The chain employs TRBV19 and TRBJ1-2, with 8 bases identical to TRBD1. The ends lost 8 bases at V and 4 bases at J; junction bases unmatched: 3. The CDR3 sequence is 12 residues long. Germline values: CDR1 LNHDA, CDR2 SQIVND (reference sequence). CDR3 protein: CASGTGPYGYTF. CDR3 sequence (DNA): TGTGCCAGTGGGACAGGACCCTATGGCTACACCTTC.

J is TRBJ2-5 and V is TRBV30, with D tentatively TRBD2 (7 bases). V lost 7 bases to trimming and J lost 2 bases, with 20 bases between them. This CDR3 region has 15 residues. Germline V gives CDR1 GTSNPN, CDR2 SVGIG (reference sequence). The chain's CDR3 is CASREGVAGQETQYF. In nucleotides, the CDR3 is TGTGCCTCCCGCGAGGGGGTAGCGGGTCAAGAGACCCAGTACTTC.

The V gene is TRBV27, the J gene TRBJ2-2; no definite D call. The CDR3 loop spans 14 amino acids. The V gene's germline CDR1 is MNHEY and CDR2 SMNVEV (reference sequence). Trimming took 5 bases from V and 5 from J, leaving 12 bases between them. CDR3 sequence reads: CASSPRALTGELFF. The DNA for the CDR3 is TGTGCCAGCAGTCCTCGGGCCCTGACCGGGGAGCTGTTTTTT.

J is TRBJ2-2 and V is TRBV7-3; D perhaps matches TRBD2 (6 bases). Trimming left V 5 bases short and J 3 bases short, with 13 bases between. This CDR3 is 15 amino acids long. Germline loops: CDR1 SGHTA, CDR2 FQGTGA. Written as DNA, the CDR3 is TGTGCCAGCAGCGCAACCGGGGGTTACACCGGGGAGCTGTTTTTT. Protein sequence: CASSATGGYTGELFF.

The V call is TRBV28, the J call TRBJ2-7, with D perhaps matching TRBD1 (5 bases). This CDR3 spans 12 amino acids. From germline, CDR1 is MDHEN and CDR2 SYDVKM. V gave up 2 bases and J gave up 6 bases, with 8 bases separating them. CDR3 bases: TGTGCCAGCAGTTTAGTCCAGGGCGAGCAGTACTTC. This gives the protein CASSLVQGEQYF.

V usage is TRBV18 and J usage is TRBJ1-1, with 10 bases matching TRBD1. The V gene's germline CDR1 is KGHSH and CDR2 LQKENI. CDR3 length equals 13 residues. The junction had 2 bases not matched to a gene; V was cut back by 3 bases and J by 7 bases. The DNA of the CDR3 is TGTGCCAGCTCACCGGGGACAGGGGTTGAAGCTTTCTTT. Its translation is CASSPGTGVEAFF.

With regard to this clone: Additional DNA sequences in this sample encode the identical CDR3. J is TRBJ2-3 and V is TRBV5-1; D possibly corresponds to TRBD1 (7 bases). The CDR3 is made up of 13 amino acids. Trimming shortened V by 4 bases and J by 6 bases, and 12 bases separated the two germline ends. Germline V lookup: CDR1 SGHRS, CDR2 YFSETQ. The CDR3 sequence is CASSQGGGDTQYF. DNA for the CDR3: TGCGCCAGCAGCCAGGGGGGAGGCGATACGCAGTATTTT.

This chain's CDR3 is CASSFYESPGGYTF. In DNA, the CDR3 is TGTGCCAGCAGTTTCTACGAGAGCCCCGGGGGCTACACCTTC. V gene TRBV28 combines with J gene TRBJ1-2; no definite D call. Germline CDR1 and CDR2: MDHEN and SYDVKM. V was shortened by 3 bases and J by 8 bases, with 16 bases between the two germline ends. CDR3 length: 14 amino acids.

This sequence joins TRBV27 and TRBJ2-1, with TRBD1 matching over 9 bases. This CDR3 region has 15 residues. The V gene's germline CDR1 is MNHEY and CDR2 SMNVEV (reference sequence). With 4 bases clipped from V and 3 bases from J, the junction kept 4 bases outside the gene matches. Here the CDR3 reads CASSSGTGFYNEQFF. The DNA for the CDR3 is TGTGCCAGCAGTTCTGGGACAGGGTTCTACAATGAGCAGTTCTTC.

This chain joins TRBV7-9 and TRBJ2-7; 8 bases line up with TRBD1. Trimming at V came to 4 bases and at J to 2 bases, leaving 10 bases not matched to a gene. The CDR3 runs 16 residues. Germline V gene sequence: CDR1 SEHNR, CDR2 FQNEAQ (reference sequence). The CDR3 reads CASSSPPGGLTYEQYF. DNA for the CDR3: TGTGCCAGCAGCTCTCCCCCAGGGGGCTTGACCTACGAGCAGTACTTC.

This rearrangement joins TRBV10-3 to TRBJ1-2, with D possibly TRBD1 on 6 matching bases. The CDR3 has 14 amino acids. Germline V lookup: CDR1 ENHRY, CDR2 SYGVKD. Trimming pared 6 bases from V and 6 bases from J, leaving 17 bases between. CDR3 region: CAISPTGNLNGYTF. The DNA of the CDR3 is TGTGCCATCAGCCCCACAGGGAACCTGAATGGCTACACCTTC.

The chain recombines TRBV19 with TRBJ2-7; 8 bases align to TRBD1. The CDR3 consists of 15 residues. Per the germline V gene, CDR1 is LNHDA and CDR2 is SQIVND (reference sequence). J gave up 2 bases and V 5 bases, and 8 bases lay outside the gene matches. The CDR3 nucleotides are TGTGCCAGTAGTGGCCCCGGACAGGGAACCTACGAGCAGTACTTC. Translating gives CASSGPGQGTYEQYF.

The table lists this clone with a few counts. CDR3 in DNA: TGTGCCAGCAGTGGACAAGGAGGAAATCAGCCCCAGCATTTT. It is translated as CASSGQGGNQPQHF. The chain has TRBV7-9 and TRBJ1-5; D might be TRBD1 (5 bases). CDR1 and CDR2 from the germline V gene are SEHNR and FQNEAQ (reference sequence). Trimming took off 6 bases at V and 4 bases at J, with 13 bases between the two ends. This CDR3 has 14 residues.

This clone was counted a single time. The V and J genes are TRBV28 and TRBJ1-5; 8 nucleotides align to TRBD1. The germline CDR1 and CDR2 sequences are MDHEN and SYDVKM. After removal of 6 bases from V and 6 bases from J, the junction contained 1 base not matched to a gene. CDR3 size: 12 residues. Here the CDR3 reads CASSDRGQPQHF. In DNA form, the CDR3 reads TGTGCCAGCAGCGACAGGGGTCAGCCCCAGCATTTT.

The J gene is TRBJ2-7, the V gene TRBV6-5, with 13 bases matching TRBD2. Germline CDR1 and CDR2: MNHEY and SVGAGI. This CDR3 region has 14 residues. Trimming took 5 bases from V and 5 from J; bases not matched to a gene: 3. The DNA of the CDR3 is TGTGCCAGCAGTCAGGGACTAGCGGGAAACGAGCAGTACTTC. Translating it yields CASSQGLAGNEQYF.

The rearrangement uses TRBV10-3 and TRBJ1-1; D perhaps matches TRBD1 (6 bases). The CDR3 length is 14 residues. Per germline, CDR1 ENHRY and CDR2 SYGVKD. The V and J ends lost 2 bases and 3 bases respectively, with 10 bases between them. The CDR3 bases are TGTGCCATCAGTGAGGGGGGCAGGGACACTGAAGCTTTCTTT. Amino acids: CAISEGGRDTEAFF.

V is TRBV14 and J is TRBJ1-5, with D uncertain. V was cut by 4 bases and J by 7 bases, with 11 bases left in between. CDR1 and CDR2 from the germline V gene are SGHDN and FVKESK. The CDR3 loop spans 13 amino acids. The CDR3 DNA reads TGTGCCAGCAGCCGCGGACCAGACCAGCCCCAGCATTTT. It is translated as CASSRGPDQPQHF.

V is TRBV6-5 and J is TRBJ2-2; TRBD2 aligns across 7 bases. V shed 5 bases and J 6 bases; nucleotides not matched to a gene: 6. CDR1 MNHEY and CDR2 SVGAGI come from the germline V gene. This CDR3 has 14 residues. As DNA, the CDR3 is TGTGCCAGCAGTAGGGACTACCTCGCCGGGGAGCTGTTTTTT. Translating it yields CASSRDYLAGELFF.

The V and J genes are TRBV5-1 and TRBJ2-5; D call uncertain. V gave up 0 bases and J gave up 4 bases, with 7 bases separating them. There are 13 residues in the CDR3. CDR1 and CDR2 (germline): SGHRS, YFSETQ. The CDR3 protein is CASSLGRTETQYF. For the CDR3, the DNA is TGCGCCAGCAGCTTGGGAAGGACAGAGACCCAGTACTTC.